The rows below give T cell receptor beta chains drawn from one sample of a study of blood T cell repertoires in COVID-19. This table comes from immunoSEQ multiplex PCR, and its TCRdb copy is limited to in-frame clones, with some not included. The sample holds about 300,000 clones; around nine tenths are singletons and the top ten take less than 3%. The sequenced sample was PBMCs or T cells enriched from blood (not recorded which). These receptors all come from a woman between 18 and 29 years old who had recovered from COVID-19. The CDR3 runs from the conserved cysteine through the conserved F or W. The D gene is left open where the match is weak. Clone size is stated in some rows and not others, as once, few, many or a class when expanded.

cdr3_aa: CATTPWLADYNEQFF; cdr3_nt: TGCGCCACCACCCCCTGGCTAGCGGACTACAATGAGCAGTTCTTC; j_call: TRBJ2-1; d_call: TRBD2; clone_size: -; cdr3_length: 15; v_call: TRBV10-2
cdr3_aa: CAWSTREAGGTETQYF; cdr3_nt: TGTGCCTGGAGCACTCGGGAAGCGGGGGGGACAGAGACCCAGTACTTC; j_call: TRBJ2-5; d_call: TRBD2; clone_size: -; cdr3_length: 16; v_call: TRBV30
cdr3_aa: CASSNHEDRELHEQYF; cdr3_nt: TGCGCCAGCAGCAACCACGAGGACAGGGAATTACACGAGCAGTACTTC; j_call: TRBJ2-7; d_call: TRBD1; clone_size: -; cdr3_length: 16; v_call: TRBV5-1
cdr3_aa: CASSPALENSGNTIYF; cdr3_nt: TGTGCCAGCTCACCCGCTCTAGAGAACTCTGGAAACACCATATATTTT; j_call: TRBJ1-3; d_call: -; clone_size: -; cdr3_length: 16; v_call: TRBV18
cdr3_aa: CASSATFRDRGHEQYF; cdr3_nt: TGTGCCAGCAGTGCAACCTTCCGGGACAGGGGCCACGAGCAGTACTTC; j_call: TRBJ2-7; d_call: TRBD1; clone_size: -; cdr3_length: 16; v_call: TRBV25-1
cdr3_aa: CASSPSGTGVYGYTF; cdr3_nt: TGTGCCAGCAGCCCCTCCGGGACAGGGGTATATGGCTACACCTTC; j_call: TRBJ1-2; d_call: TRBD1; clone_size: -; cdr3_length: 15; v_call: TRBV11-3
cdr3_aa: CASSLLAPNSPLHF; cdr3_nt: TGTGCCAGCAGTTTACTGGCCCCCAATTCACCCCTCCACTTT; j_call: TRBJ1-6; d_call: -; clone_size: -; cdr3_length: 14; v_call: TRBV27
cdr3_aa: CASGLVRVSGGLTYEQYF; cdr3_nt: TGTGCTAGTGGTTTGGTACGGGTTAGCGGGGGGCTAACCTACGAGCAGTACTTC; j_call: TRBJ2-7; d_call: TRBD2; clone_size: -; cdr3_length: 18; v_call: TRBV12-5
cdr3_aa: CASSYGGQFNYGYTF; cdr3_nt: TGTGCCAGCAGTTACGGGGGACAGTTTAACTATGGCTACACCTTC; j_call: TRBJ1-2; d_call: TRBD1; clone_size: -; cdr3_length: 15; v_call: TRBV6-5
cdr3_aa: CASSLLAGVSTDTQYF; cdr3_nt: TGTGCCAGCAGCCTCTTAGCGGGAGTGAGCACAGATACGCAGTATTTT; j_call: TRBJ2-3; d_call: TRBD2; clone_size: -; cdr3_length: 16; v_call: TRBV7-6
cdr3_aa: CASSSDRTGYGYTF; cdr3_nt: TGTGCCAGCTCATCGGACAGGACGGGCTATGGCTACACCTTC; j_call: TRBJ1-2; d_call: TRBD1; clone_size: once; cdr3_length: 14; v_call: TRBV18
cdr3_aa: CASSQGAGVNGYTF; cdr3_nt: TGCGCCAGCAGCCAAGGGGCCGGCGTGAATGGCTACACCTTC; j_call: TRBJ1-2; d_call: -; clone_size: -; cdr3_length: 14; v_call: TRBV4-1
cdr3_aa: CASSLGAANTEAFF; cdr3_nt: TGTGCCAGCAGCTTAGGGGCAGCGAACACTGAAGCTTTCTTT; j_call: TRBJ1-1; d_call: -; clone_size: few; cdr3_length: 14; v_call: TRBV11-3
cdr3_aa: CSASGQGKLPYGYTF; cdr3_nt: TGCAGTGCTAGTGGACAGGGCAAACTCCCATATGGCTACACCTTC; j_call: TRBJ1-2; d_call: TRBD1; clone_size: once; cdr3_length: 15; v_call: TRBV20-1
cdr3_aa: CASEPTNEKLFF; cdr3_nt: TGTGCCTCAGAACCAACTAATGAAAAACTGTTTTTT; j_call: TRBJ1-4; d_call: -; clone_size: -; cdr3_length: 12; v_call: TRBV30
cdr3_aa: CASRWTGGLVDTQYF; cdr3_nt: TGTGCCAGCAGATGGACAGGGGGCTTGGTAGATACGCAGTATTTT; j_call: TRBJ2-3; d_call: TRBD1; clone_size: -; cdr3_length: 15; v_call: TRBV28
cdr3_aa: CASSPGGADTQYF; cdr3_nt: TGTGCCAGTAGCCCGGGGGGGGCAGATACGCAGTATTTT; j_call: TRBJ2-3; d_call: TRBD2; clone_size: -; cdr3_length: 13; v_call: TRBV19
cdr3_aa: CATILAGGRSYEQYF; cdr3_nt: TGTGCCACCATCCTAGCGGGAGGGCGGTCCTACGAGCAGTACTTC; j_call: TRBJ2-7; d_call: TRBD2; clone_size: -; cdr3_length: 15; v_call: TRBV24-1
cdr3_aa: CASSPNRVGEQFF; cdr3_nt: TGTGCCAGCAGCCCCAATCGTGTGGGCGAGCAGTTCTTC; j_call: TRBJ2-1; d_call: -; clone_size: -; cdr3_length: 13; v_call: TRBV4-2
cdr3_aa: CASSLGLAGPRSTDTQYF; cdr3_nt: TGTGCCAGCAGCCTAGGACTAGCGGGGCCCCGAAGCACAGATACGCAGTATTTT; j_call: TRBJ2-3; d_call: TRBD2; clone_size: -; cdr3_length: 18; v_call: TRBV11-2
cdr3_aa: CASSIEGGRLGKNIQYF; cdr3_nt: TGTGCCAGTAGTATAGAGGGCGGGAGATTAGGCAAAAACATTCAGTACTTC; j_call: TRBJ2-4; d_call: TRBD2; clone_size: once; cdr3_length: 17; v_call: TRBV19
cdr3_aa: CASSLSGQGGNYGYTF; cdr3_nt: TGTGCCAGCAGTCTCAGTGGACAGGGAGGTAACTATGGCTACACCTTC; j_call: TRBJ1-2; d_call: TRBD1; clone_size: -; cdr3_length: 16; v_call: TRBV27
cdr3_aa: CASSKGPLAGGPGQETQYF; cdr3_nt: TGTGCCAGCAGCAAAGGCCCCCTAGCGGGGGGGCCAGGGCAAGAGACCCAGTACTTC; j_call: TRBJ2-5; d_call: TRBD2; clone_size: -; cdr3_length: 19; v_call: TRBV9
cdr3_aa: CASIDGSGGSINQPQHF; cdr3_nt: TGTGCCAGTATCGACGGCTCAGGGGGTTCGATAAATCAGCCCCAGCATTTT; j_call: TRBJ1-5; d_call: TRBD1; clone_size: -; cdr3_length: 17; v_call: TRBV19
cdr3_aa: CASNRGGTGVEQYF; cdr3_nt: TGTGCCAGCAACAGAGGGGGGACAGGGGTCGAGCAGTACTTC; j_call: TRBJ2-7; d_call: TRBD1; clone_size: -; cdr3_length: 14; v_call: TRBV25-1
cdr3_aa: CASSLVGTSGETQYF; cdr3_nt: TGTGCCAGCAGCTTAGTAGGGACTAGTGGAGAGACCCAGTACTTC; j_call: TRBJ2-5; d_call: TRBD2; clone_size: -; cdr3_length: 15; v_call: TRBV7-2
cdr3_aa: CASTSGNSPLHF; cdr3_nt: TGTGCCAGCACTAGTGGAAATTCACCCCTCCACTTT; j_call: TRBJ1-6; d_call: -; clone_size: -; cdr3_length: 12; v_call: TRBV6-5
cdr3_aa: CASSRLALNTGELFF; cdr3_nt: TGTGCCAGCAGTCGTCTTGCACTGAACACCGGGGAGCTGTTTTTT; j_call: TRBJ2-2; d_call: -; clone_size: -; cdr3_length: 15; v_call: TRBV7-6
cdr3_aa: CASSPPGNYNSPLHF; cdr3_nt: TGTGCCAGCTCACCACCGGGCAACTATAATTCACCCCTCCACTTT; j_call: TRBJ1-6; d_call: -; clone_size: once; cdr3_length: 15; v_call: TRBV18
cdr3_aa: CASSTHRENYGYTF; cdr3_nt: TGTGCCAGCAGCACCCACAGGGAAAACTATGGCTACACCTTC; j_call: TRBJ1-2; d_call: -; clone_size: -; cdr3_length: 14; v_call: TRBV11-3
cdr3_aa: CAWSRGQAAGNTIYF; cdr3_nt: TGTGCCTGGAGTCGAGGGCAGGCGGCTGGAAACACCATATATTTT; j_call: TRBJ1-3; d_call: -; clone_size: once; cdr3_length: 15; v_call: TRBV30